The clone carrying this T cell receptor (beta chain) occurred a few times. What it recognizes is unknown. The entry originates in a study of T cells after yellow fever vaccination. Overall study results and limits: Contaminants from the bulk population, in the form of abundant clonotypes, could be found in FACS-sorted repertoires. The CD4 and CD8 compartments had a small share of their clonotypes in common.

The TCR cDNA carried a universal primer site and UMIs from 5'RACE template switching. TCRdb reprocessed the 5' RACE reads via MiXCR and lists one record per CDR3 protein. Among about 140,000 distinct CDR3 sequences, 5% to 8% were seen once, and the ten largest hold more than 0.6%. The V and J ends lost 5 bases and 7 bases respectively, with 20 bases between them. In germline, CDR1 is MNHNS, CDR2 SASEGT. The CDR3 length is 15 residues. The sequencing used CD4+ T cells sorted from PBMCs, collected 10 days after the yellow fever booster vaccination. The chain joins TRBV6-1 to TRBJ1-2, with a weak D call TRBD1 (5 bases). The clonotype was recovered from a man aged 30 to 39 who received the YFV17D yellow fever vaccine. The CDR3 protein is CASSSYQGPILGYTF. The CDR3 DNA sequence: TGTGCCAGCAGTAGTTATCAGGGACCGATCCTTGGCTACACCTTC.